The text below deals with one TCR beta chain. The CDR3 consists of 14 residues. CDR1 is MDHEN, CDR2 SYDVKM, per germline. The V gene end was trimmed by 6 bases and the J gene end by 8 bases; junction bases not matched to a gene: 7. The data stem from a study of cytomegalovirus exposure and HLA in healthy donors. Study-level information: There were 100 million to 120 million unique TCR beta sequences, drawn from 180 million or so T cells, in an earlier analysis.

Primers: 60 Vbeta forward and 13 Jbeta reverse. Authors' methods: A follow-up analysis tallied 86 million or so unique TCR beta chains, roughly 11 million shared. Here immunoSEQ multiplex PCR was the method, and the copy in TCRdb shows in-frame clones only, minus some. The V and J calls and clone size are taken from that table; D and trimming were inferred from the DNA. This table has about 150,000 clones, around nine tenths appearing once. This chain joins TRBV28 and TRBJ1-4; 9 nucleotides match TRBD1. The sequenced sample consisted of PBMCs. This sequence was found in a woman aged 30 to 39 in good health and CMV-seronegative. The CDR3 is CASRPGTGWEKLFF. The CDR3 nucleotides are TGTGCCAGCAGACCCGGGACAGGGTGGGAAAAACTGTTTTTT.